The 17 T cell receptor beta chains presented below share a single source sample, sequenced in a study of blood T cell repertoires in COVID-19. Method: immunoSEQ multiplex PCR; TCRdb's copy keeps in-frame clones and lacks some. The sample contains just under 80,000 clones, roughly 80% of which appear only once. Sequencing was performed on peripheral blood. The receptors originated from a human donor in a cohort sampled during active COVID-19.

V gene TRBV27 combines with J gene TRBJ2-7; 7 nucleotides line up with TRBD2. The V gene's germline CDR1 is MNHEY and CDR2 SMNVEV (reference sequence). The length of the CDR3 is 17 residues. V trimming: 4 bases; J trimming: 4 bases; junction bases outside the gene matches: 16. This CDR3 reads CASSSIPAGVPEYEQYF. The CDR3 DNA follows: TGTGCCAGCAGTTCGATTCCGGCGGGAGTGCCAGAGTACGAGCAGTACTTC.

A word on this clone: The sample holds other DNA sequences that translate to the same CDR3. CDR3 DNA: TGTGCCAGCAGTTTTAATCATGGCTACACCTTC. Amino acid sequence: CASSFNHGYTF. The rearrangement uses TRBV28 and TRBJ1-2; D remains unclear. CDR1 and CDR2 (germline): MDHEN, SYDVKM. The CDR3 spans 11 residues. Trimming stripped 3 bases from V and 6 bases from J, with 5 bases between.

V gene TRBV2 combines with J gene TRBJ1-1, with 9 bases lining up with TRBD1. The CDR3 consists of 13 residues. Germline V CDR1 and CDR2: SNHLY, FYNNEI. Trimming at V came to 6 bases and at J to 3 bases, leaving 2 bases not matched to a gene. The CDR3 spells CASSRTGDTEAFF. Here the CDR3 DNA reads TGTGCCAGCAGCCGGACAGGGGACACTGAAGCTTTCTTT.

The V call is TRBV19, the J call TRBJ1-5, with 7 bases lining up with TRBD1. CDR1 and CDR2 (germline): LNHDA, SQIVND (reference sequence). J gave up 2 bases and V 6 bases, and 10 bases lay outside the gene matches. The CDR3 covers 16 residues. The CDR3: CASRPYSQGGNQPQHF. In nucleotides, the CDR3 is TGTGCCAGTAGGCCTTATTCTCAGGGGGGCAATCAGCCCCAGCATTTT.

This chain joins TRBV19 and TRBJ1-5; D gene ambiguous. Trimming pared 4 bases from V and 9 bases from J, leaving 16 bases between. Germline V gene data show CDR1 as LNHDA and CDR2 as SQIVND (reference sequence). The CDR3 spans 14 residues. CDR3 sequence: CASSRPGVGLPQHF. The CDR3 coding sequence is TGTGCCAGTAGTAGGCCCGGGGTAGGGTTGCCCCAGCATTTT.

CDR3 in amino acids: CASSSDRGSEQYF. The DNA for the CDR3 is TGTGCCAGCAGTTCGGACAGGGGAAGCGAGCAGTACTTC. V usage is TRBV12-3 or TRBV12-4 and J usage is TRBJ2-7; TRBD1 agrees at 9 bases. J lost 6 bases, V lost 4 bases, and 4 bases had no gene match. The CDR3 is made up of 13 amino acids.

CDR3 sequence: CASSSLSGNTIYF. The DNA for the CDR3 is TGTGCCAGCAGTTCCCTAAGTGGAAACACCATATATTTT. The chain links TRBV12-3 or TRBV12-4 to TRBJ1-3; D is unclear. The V and J ends lost 4 bases and 3 bases respectively, with 7 bases between them. The CDR3 consists of 13 residues.

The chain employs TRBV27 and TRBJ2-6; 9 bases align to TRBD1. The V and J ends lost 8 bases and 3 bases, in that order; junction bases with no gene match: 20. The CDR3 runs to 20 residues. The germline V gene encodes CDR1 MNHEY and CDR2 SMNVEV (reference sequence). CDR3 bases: TGTGCCAGCCCTTACCCGGGCCAGAGGGACAGGGAGGGTGGGGCCAACGTCCTGACTTTC. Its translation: CASPYPGQRDREGGANVLTF. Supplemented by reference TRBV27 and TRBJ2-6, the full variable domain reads EAQVTQNPRYLITVTGKKLTVTCSQNMNHEYMSWYRQDPGLGLRQIYYSMNVEVTDKGDVPEGYKVSRKEKRNFPLILESPSPNQTSLYFCASPYPGQRDREGGANVLTFGAGSRLTVL.

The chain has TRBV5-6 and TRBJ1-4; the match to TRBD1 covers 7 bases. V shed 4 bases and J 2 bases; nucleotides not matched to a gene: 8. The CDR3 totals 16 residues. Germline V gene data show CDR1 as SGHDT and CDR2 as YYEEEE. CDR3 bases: TGTGCCAGCAGCGTGACAGGGTTAGGGACTAATGAAAAACTGTTTTTT. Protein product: CASSVTGLGTNEKLFF.

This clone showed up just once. In nucleotides, the CDR3 is TGTGCCACCCAGTACACCAACAGGGTCAGATCCTACGAGCAGTACTTC. Translation gives CATQYTNRVRSYEQYF. V usage is TRBV27 and J usage is TRBJ2-7, with D tentatively TRBD1 (6 bases). This CDR3 comprises 16 residues. In germline, CDR1 is MNHEY, CDR2 SMNVEV (reference sequence). Between the trimmed V and J ends, which lost 10 bases and 1 base, there was a span of 23 bases.

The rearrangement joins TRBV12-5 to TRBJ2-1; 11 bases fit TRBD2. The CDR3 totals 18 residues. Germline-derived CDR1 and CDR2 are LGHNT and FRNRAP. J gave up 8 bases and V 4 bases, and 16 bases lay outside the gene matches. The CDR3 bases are TGTGCTAGTGGTTCCCCCCCCGGCGCTAGCGGGGGGAGGGATGAGCAGTTCTTC. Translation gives CASGSPPGASGGRDEQFF.

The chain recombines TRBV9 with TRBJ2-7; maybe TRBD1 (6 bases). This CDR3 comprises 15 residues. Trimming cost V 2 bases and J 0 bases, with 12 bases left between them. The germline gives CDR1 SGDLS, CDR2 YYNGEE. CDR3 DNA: TGTGCCAGCAGCGTTGGGCCCAGGGGCTCCTACGAGCAGTACTTC. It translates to CASSVGPRGSYEQYF.

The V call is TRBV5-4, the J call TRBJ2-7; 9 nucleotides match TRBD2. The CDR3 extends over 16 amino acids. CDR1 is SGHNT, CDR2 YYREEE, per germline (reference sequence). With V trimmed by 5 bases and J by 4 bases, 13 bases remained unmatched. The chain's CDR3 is CASSSGGPSGVYEQYF. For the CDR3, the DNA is TGTGCCAGCAGTTCGGGGGGTCCTAGCGGGGTTTACGAGCAGTACTTC. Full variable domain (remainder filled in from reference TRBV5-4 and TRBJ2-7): ETGVTQSPTHLIKTRGQQVTLRCSSQSGHNTVSWYQQALGQGPQFIFQYYREEENGRGNFPPRFSGLQFPNYSSELNVNALELDDSALYLCASSSGGPSGVYEQYFGPGTRLTVT.

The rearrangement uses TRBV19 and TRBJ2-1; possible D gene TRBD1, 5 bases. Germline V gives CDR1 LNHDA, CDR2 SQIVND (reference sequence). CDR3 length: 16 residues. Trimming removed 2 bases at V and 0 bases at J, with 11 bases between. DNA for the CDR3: TGTGCCAGTAGTATACAGGGATCCATCTCCTACAATGAGCAGTTCTTC. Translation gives CASSIQGSISYNEQFF.

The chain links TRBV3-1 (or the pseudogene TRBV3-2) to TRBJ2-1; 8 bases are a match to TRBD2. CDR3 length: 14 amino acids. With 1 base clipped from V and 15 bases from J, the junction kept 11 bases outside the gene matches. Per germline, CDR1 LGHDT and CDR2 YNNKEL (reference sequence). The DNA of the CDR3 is TGTGCCAGCAGCCAAGTCCCTCAAGCGGGAGACCTGTTCTTC. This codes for CASSQVPQAGDLFF.

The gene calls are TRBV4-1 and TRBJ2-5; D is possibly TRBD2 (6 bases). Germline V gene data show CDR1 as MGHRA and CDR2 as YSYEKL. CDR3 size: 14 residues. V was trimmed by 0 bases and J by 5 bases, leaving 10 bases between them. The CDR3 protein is CASSQEGGSETQYF. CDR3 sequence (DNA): TGCGCCAGCAGCCAAGAAGGAGGGTCTGAGACCCAGTACTTC.

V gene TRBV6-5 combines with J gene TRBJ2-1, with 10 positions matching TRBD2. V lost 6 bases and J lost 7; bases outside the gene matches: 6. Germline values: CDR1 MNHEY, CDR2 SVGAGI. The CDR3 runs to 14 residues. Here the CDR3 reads CASRSPGLANEQFF. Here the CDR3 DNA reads TGTGCCAGCAGATCGCCGGGACTAGCGAATGAGCAGTTCTTC.